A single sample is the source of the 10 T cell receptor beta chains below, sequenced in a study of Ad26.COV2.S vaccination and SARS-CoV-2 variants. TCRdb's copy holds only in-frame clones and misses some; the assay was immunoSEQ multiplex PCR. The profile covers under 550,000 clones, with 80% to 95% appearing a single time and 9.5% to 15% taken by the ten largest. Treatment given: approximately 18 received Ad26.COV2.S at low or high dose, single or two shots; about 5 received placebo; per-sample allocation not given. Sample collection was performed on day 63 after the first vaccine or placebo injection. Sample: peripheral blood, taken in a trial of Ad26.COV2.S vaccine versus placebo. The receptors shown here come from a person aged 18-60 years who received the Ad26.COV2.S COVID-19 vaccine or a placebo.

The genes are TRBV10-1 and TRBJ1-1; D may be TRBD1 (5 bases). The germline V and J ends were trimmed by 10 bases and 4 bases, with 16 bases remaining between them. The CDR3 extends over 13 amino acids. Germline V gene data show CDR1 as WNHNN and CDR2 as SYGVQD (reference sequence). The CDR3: CANAPGPSTEAFF. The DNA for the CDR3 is TGCGCCAACGCCCCAGGGCCCTCCACTGAAGCTTTCTTT.

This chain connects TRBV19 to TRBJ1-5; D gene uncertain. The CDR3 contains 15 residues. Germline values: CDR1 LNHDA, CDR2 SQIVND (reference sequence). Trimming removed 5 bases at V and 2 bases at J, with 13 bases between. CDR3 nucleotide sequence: TGTGCCAGTAGTTCGGACGGGTGGGGCAATCAGCCCCAGCATTTT. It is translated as CASSSDGWGNQPQHF.

CDR3 loop: CASSPHPFGLAGGDTQYF. CDR3 sequence (DNA): TGTGCCAGCAGCCCTCATCCCTTTGGACTAGCGGGAGGAGATACGCAGTATTTT. V and J are TRBV9 and TRBJ2-3; 14 bases fit TRBD2. This CDR3 spans 18 amino acids. Germline CDR1 SGDLS, CDR2 YYNGEE. The V and J ends lost 4 bases and 5 bases, in that order; junction bases with no gene match: 12.

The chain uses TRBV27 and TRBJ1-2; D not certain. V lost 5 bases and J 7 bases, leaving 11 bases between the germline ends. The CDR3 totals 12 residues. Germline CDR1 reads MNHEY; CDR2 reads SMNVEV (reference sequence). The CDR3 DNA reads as TGTGCCAGCAGTCCTACTTCCGGTGGCTACACCTTC. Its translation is CASSPTSGGYTF.

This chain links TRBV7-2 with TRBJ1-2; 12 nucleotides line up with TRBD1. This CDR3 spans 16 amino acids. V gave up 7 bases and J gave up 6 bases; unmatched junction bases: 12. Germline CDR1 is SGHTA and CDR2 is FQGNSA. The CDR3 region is CASNDGPGTGGHGYTF. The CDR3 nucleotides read TGTGCCAGCAACGATGGTCCCGGGACAGGGGGCCATGGCTACACCTTC.

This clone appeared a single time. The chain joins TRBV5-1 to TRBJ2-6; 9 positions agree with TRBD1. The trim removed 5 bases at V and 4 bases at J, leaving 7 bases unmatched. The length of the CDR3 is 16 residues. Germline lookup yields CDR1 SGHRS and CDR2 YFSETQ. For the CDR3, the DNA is TGCGCCAGCAGTCAGACAGGGGGTGCAGGGGCCAACGTCCTGACTTTC. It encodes CASSQTGGAGANVLTF.

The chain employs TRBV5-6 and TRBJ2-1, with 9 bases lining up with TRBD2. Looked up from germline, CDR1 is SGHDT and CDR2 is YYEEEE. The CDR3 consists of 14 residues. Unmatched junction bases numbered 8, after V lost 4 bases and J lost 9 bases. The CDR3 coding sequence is TGTGCCAGCAGCCGGACTAGCGTCCTTTTTGAGCAGTTCTTC. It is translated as CASSRTSVLFEQFF.

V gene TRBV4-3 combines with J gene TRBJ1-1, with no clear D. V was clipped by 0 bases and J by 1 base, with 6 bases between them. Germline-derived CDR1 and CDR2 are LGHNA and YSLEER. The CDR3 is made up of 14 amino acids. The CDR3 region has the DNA TGCGCCAGCAGCCAAGATGCAGGGAACACTGAAGCTTTCTTT. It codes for CASSQDAGNTEAFF.

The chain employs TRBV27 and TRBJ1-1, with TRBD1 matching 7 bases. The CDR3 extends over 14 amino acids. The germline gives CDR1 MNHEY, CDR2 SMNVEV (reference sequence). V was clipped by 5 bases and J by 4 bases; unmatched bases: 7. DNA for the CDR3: TGTGCCAGCAGTCGGCAGGGGGATCGCACTGAAGCTTTCTTT. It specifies CASSRQGDRTEAFF.

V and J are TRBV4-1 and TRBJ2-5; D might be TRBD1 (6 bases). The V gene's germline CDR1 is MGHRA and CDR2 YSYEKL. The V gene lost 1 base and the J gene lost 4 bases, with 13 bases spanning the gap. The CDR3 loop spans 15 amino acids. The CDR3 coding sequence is TGCGCCAGCAGCCAAGGACGTCAGGGGCGAGAGACCCAGTACTTC. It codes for CASSQGRQGRETQYF.